This TCR beta chain is drawn from a study of Ad26.COV2.S vaccination and SARS-CoV-2 variants. The CDR3 length is 18 residues. Germline V CDR1 and CDR2: SNHLY, FYNNEI. Unmatched junction bases numbered 14, after V lost 7 bases and J lost 1 base. This clone has a single count. As yet, its antigen is unknown. Broader study findings: Non-spike TCR breadth showed similarity between vaccine and placebo recipients. The analyses of TCR breadth and depth may have understated the size of total T cell responses.

The table came from immunoSEQ multiplex PCR; TCRdb's copy has only in-frame clones and leaves some out. The data hold about 350,000 clones, with about 90% observed a single time. The rearrangement joins TRBV2 to TRBJ2-3; 10 bases match TRBD2. The TCR originated in a human donor who had recovered from COVID-19. Sequencing was performed on peripheral blood, taken after recovery from COVID-19. DNA of the CDR3: TGTGCCAGCAAGTGGGCGCTAGCGGGGGCCCCCGGCACAGATACGCAGTATTTT. The encoded protein is CASKWALAGAPGTDTQYF. Using reference TRBV2 and TRBJ2-3 for the parts outside the CDR3, the full variable domain is EPEVTQTPSHQVTQMGQEVILRCVPISNHLYFYWYRQILGQKVEFLVSFYNNEISEKSEIFDDQFSVERPDGSNFTLKIRSTKLEDSAMYFCASKWALAGAPGTDTQYFGPGTRLTVL.